This T cell receptor (beta chain) came from a study of T cells after yellow fever vaccination. 5'RACE template switching produced TCR cDNA carrying a universal primer site and UMIs. TCRdb re-called the 5' RACE reads through MiXCR, storing one row per CDR3 protein. Of 450,000 to 650,000 distinct CDR3 sequences detected, just over 20% appear once; the ten largest clones hold around 17%. Broader study findings: In FACS-sorted repertoires, abundant clonotypes from the bulk population could appear as contaminants. The booster saw the reappearance of most primary-vaccination clones (roughly 96% CD4, 70% to 90% CD8). By day 5 rather than day 15, the secondary response had peaked, though it was weaker.

A remark on this clonotype: Its antigen remains unidentified.

The origin of this receptor is a man aged 18-30 years who received the YFV17D yellow fever vaccine. Sequenced here: PBMCs, sampled roughly 20 days after the first yellow fever vaccination.

Here the CDR3 DNA reads TGCAGTGCTAGGTCTTGGGGGAATGCTGGAAACACCATATATTTT. Translation: CSARSWGNAGNTIYF. The V and J genes are TRBV20-1 and TRBJ1-3; possible D gene TRBD1, 5 bases. This CDR3 is built from 15 residues. V lost 3 bases and J lost 2, with 14 bases in between. Germline CDR1 DFQATT, CDR2 SNEGSKA (reference sequence).